This TCR beta chain was identified in a study of Ad26.COV2.S vaccination and SARS-CoV-2 variants. Study-level information: Ad26.COV2.S, an intramuscular injection, was given once or twice 56 days apart. Findings and caveats of the study: Vaccine and placebo groups showed comparable non-spike TCR breadth.

Some clones are missing from TCRdb's copy, which holds only in-frame ones; the method was immunoSEQ multiplex PCR. Among just under 250,000 clones listed, roughly 88% were seen once. Worth noting for this clone: Its specificity is unknown.

The CDR3 contains 11 residues. Germline values: CDR1 SEHNR, CDR2 FQNEAQ (reference sequence). Trimming shortened V by 1 base and J by 12 bases, and 7 bases separated the two germline ends. Treatment noted: some 19 received Ad26.COV2.S at low or high dose, single or two shots; 5 received placebo; per-sample allocation not given. Sample collection was performed on day 63 after the first vaccine or placebo injection. This material consisted of peripheral blood, taken in a trial of Ad26.COV2.S vaccine versus placebo. This receptor was obtained from a person aged 18 to 59 who received the Ad26.COV2.S COVID-19 vaccine or a placebo. The chain has TRBV7-9 and TRBJ2-1; D remains ambiguous. In DNA, the CDR3 is TGTGCCAGCAGCTTAGAGACCCGGCAGTTCTTC. It codes for CASSLETRQFF.